The 17 T cell receptor beta chains below were found in one sample sequenced in a study of T cell repertoires in cytomegalovirus infection. These receptors have no identified antigens. MiXCR was run by TCRdb on the reads, yielding one entry per CDR3 protein. The top ten clones hold 48% of a sample with approximately 590,000 distinct CDR3 sequences, almost 40% of them seen once. Material: cultured PBMCs, obtained from culture after CMV antigen stimulation. These TCRs come from a human donor in good health (CMV status not recorded). Some clones in this sample may be carry-over from other donors' samples.

This chain connects TRBV20-1 to TRBJ1-2; 8 bases map to TRBD1. Unmatched junction bases numbered 8, after V lost 6 bases and J lost 5 bases. The germline V gene has CDR1 DFQATT and CDR2 SNEGSKA (reference sequence). The length of the CDR3 is 13 residues. This CDR3 is CSALPGQEYGYTF. In DNA form, the CDR3 reads TGCAGTGCGTTACCGGGACAGGAATATGGCTACACCTTC.

In its sample, this clonotype was seen a few times. V is TRBV7-9 and J is TRBJ1-1; D not certain. Trimming cost V 6 bases and J 5 bases, with 16 bases left between them. This CDR3 is 14 amino acids long. From germline, CDR1 is SEHNR and CDR2 FQNEAQ (reference sequence). This chain's CDR3 is CASSRGEGGTEAFF. CDR3 coding DNA: TGTGCCAGCAGTCGCGGGGAGGGTGGGACTGAAGCTTTCTTT.

This rearrangement joins TRBV27 to TRBJ2-7; perhaps TRBD2 as D (5 bases). CDR3 length: 15 residues. CDR1 MNHEY and CDR2 SMNVEV come from the germline V gene (reference sequence). Trimming removed 5 bases at V and 6 bases at J, with 20 bases between. The CDR3 nucleotides are TGTGCCAGCAGTCGAAACCCCCTAGCCGGGCGCGAGCAGTACTTC. This translates into CASSRNPLAGREQYF.

This rearrangement joins TRBV7-2 to TRBJ2-1; 9 positions match TRBD2. The V segment lost 5 bases and the J segment 4 bases; nucleotides outside the gene matches: 9. Germline lookup yields CDR1 SGHTA and CDR2 FQGNSA. The CDR3 covers 16 residues. The CDR3 DNA sequence: TGTGCCAGCAGCCCAACCTTAGCGGGGGCTTACAATGAGCAGTTCTTC. This sequence encodes CASSPTLAGAYNEQFF.

This clonotype has only a few counts. The chain recombines TRBV20-1 with TRBJ1-6; the D gene is possibly TRBD1 (5 bases). V shed 4 bases and J shed 3 bases, with 16 bases lying between them. The CDR3 spans 16 residues. Germline V gives CDR1 DFQATT, CDR2 SNEGSKA (reference sequence). The CDR3 sequence: CSATNAGGNYNSPLHF. CDR3 bases: TGCAGTGCTACAAACGCGGGGGGGAACTATAATTCACCCCTCCACTTT.

The chain carries TRBV7-6 and TRBJ1-1; TRBD1 matches 8 bases. Germline lookup yields CDR1 SGHVS and CDR2 FNYEAQ. J was trimmed by 5 bases and V by 6 bases; bases with no gene match: 8. The CDR3 has 14 amino acids. The CDR3: CASSTEQGGTEAFF. CDR3 sequence (DNA): TGTGCCAGCAGTACCGAACAGGGGGGGACTGAAGCTTTCTTT.

This clonotype was seen repeatedly, ten times or more. CDR3 DNA sequence: TGTGCCAGCAGCTTGGGGCGGCAAGAGACCCAGTACTTC. Its translation: CASSLGRQETQYF. The chain uses TRBV7-6 and TRBJ2-5, with D perhaps TRBD1 (5 bases). V lost 3 bases and J 2 bases, leaving 7 bases between the germline ends. The CDR3 runs 13 residues. The germline V gene encodes CDR1 SGHVS and CDR2 FNYEAQ.

This clonotype has a handful of counts. The chain links TRBV10-2 to TRBJ1-4; maybe TRBD1 (6 bases). V dropped 3 bases and J dropped 7 bases, with 12 bases sitting between them. This CDR3 spans 14 amino acids. Germline values: CDR1 WSHSY, CDR2 SAAADI. Written as DNA, the CDR3 is TGCGCCAGCAGTGAAAGGGGGGACCGTGAAAAACTGTTTTTT. Translation: CASSERGDREKLFF.

This chain links TRBV2 with TRBJ1-6; D perhaps matches TRBD1 (5 bases). There are 15 residues in the CDR3. Germline V gives CDR1 SNHLY, CDR2 FYNNEI. V lost 4 bases to trimming and J lost 0 bases, with 7 bases between them. The CDR3 DNA reads as TGTGCCAGCAGTGGAGACAGCTCCTATAATTCACCCCTCCACTTT. This translates into CASSGDSSYNSPLHF.

The chain employs TRBV12-3 or TRBV12-4 and TRBJ2-1, with a possible D match to TRBD1 (5 bases). The germline V and J ends were trimmed by 5 bases and 5 bases, with 16 bases remaining between them. The CDR3 is 15 amino acids. The CDR3 region is CASSIRVVGNNEQFF. Here the CDR3 DNA reads TGTGCCAGCAGTATCAGGGTAGTGGGGAACAATGAGCAGTTCTTC.

In its sample, this clonotype was seen many times. J is TRBJ2-1 and V is TRBV7-2; 9 bases agree with TRBD2. V was clipped by 4 bases and J by 3 bases; unmatched bases: 7. This CDR3 region has 16 residues. Per the germline V gene, CDR1 is SGHTA and CDR2 is FQGNSA. The CDR3 protein is CASSSEGTSRYNEQFF. CDR3 nucleotides: TGTGCCAGCAGCTCAGAAGGGACTAGCCGCTACAATGAGCAGTTCTTC.

This chain links TRBV2 with TRBJ2-4; the D gene is possibly TRBD1 (5 bases). The CDR3 is 14 amino acids. The germline V and J ends were trimmed by 3 bases and 0 bases, with 6 bases remaining between them. Germline V gene data show CDR1 as SNHLY and CDR2 as FYNNEI. In DNA, the CDR3 is TGTGCCAGCAGTGAGACAGTAGCCAAAAACATTCAGTACTTC. The encoded protein is CASSETVAKNIQYF.

This chain links TRBV7-9 with TRBJ2-7; 7 positions match TRBD2. The CDR3 has 15 residues. V lost 2 bases to trimming and J lost 3 bases; unmatched junction nucleotides: 7. Per germline, CDR1 SEHNR and CDR2 FQNEAQ (reference sequence). The CDR3 reads CASSLKGGHFYEQYF. The CDR3 DNA reads TGTGCCAGCAGCTTAAAGGGAGGGCACTTCTACGAGCAGTACTTC.

V is TRBV18 and J is TRBJ2-3, with 7 bases fitting TRBD2. V was clipped by 5 bases and J by 5 bases; unmatched bases: 4. The length of the CDR3 is 13 residues. Germline V gene sequence: CDR1 KGHSH, CDR2 LQKENI. This CDR3 is CASSGIAGDTQYF. Here the CDR3 DNA reads TGTGCCAGCTCAGGCATAGCGGGAGATACGCAGTATTTT.

A word on this clonotype: The junction does not match germline at one end; this may be a read error. The chain has TRBV7-8 and TRBJ2-5; the match to TRBD1 covers 8 bases. Germline values: CDR1 SGHVS, CDR2 FQNEAQ. The CDR3 is made up of 15 amino acids. The CDR3 coding sequence is TGTGCCAGCAGCCCTCCCCGGACAGGGCAAGTGACCCAGTACTTC. Its translation: CASSPPRTGQVTQYF.

This clonotype was found a few times. The chain combines TRBV6-2 or TRBV6-3 with TRBJ2-1; D gene ambiguous. Trimming stripped 8 bases from V and 6 bases from J, with 20 bases between. Per the germline V gene, CDR1 is MNHEY and CDR2 is SVGEGT. This CDR3 region has 15 residues. In DNA, the CDR3 is TGTGCCAGCTTTTCACAATCTACCCCAGTCAATGAGCAGTTCTTC. Translation: CASFSQSTPVNEQFF.

The J gene is TRBJ2-7, the V gene TRBV5-6; 8 nucleotides agree with TRBD1. Germline V gives CDR1 SGHDT, CDR2 YYEEEE. This CDR3 is built from 15 residues. The trim removed 1 base at V and 6 bases at J, leaving 9 bases unmatched. The CDR3 loop is CASSLFQGATGEQYF. CDR3 in DNA: TGTGCCAGCAGCTTGTTTCAGGGGGCTACGGGCGAGCAGTACTTC.